This is a list of T cell receptor beta chains from one sample in a study of blood T cell repertoires in COVID-19. Generated by immunoSEQ multiplex PCR, the TCRdb table keeps only in-frame clones and is missing some. In the table there are 65,000 to 75,000 clones, more than 75% of which are singletons. Sample: peripheral blood. The receptors here all came from a woman aged 80 or over with active or convalescent COVID-19. CDR3s include the opening cysteine and the closing phenylalanine or tryptophan. The order of the fields is V gene, J gene, clone size, D gene, CDR3 DNA, CDR3 protein. The D gene is left open where the match is weak. Expanded clones are given a class, and other clones once, few, many or no size at all.

V gene: TRBV5-4; J gene: TRBJ2-7; clone size: NA; D gene: NA; CDR3 DNA: TGTGCCAGCAGCGCATATACAGGGTCCGAGCAGTACTTC; CDR3 protein: CASSAYTGSEQYF
V gene: TRBV18; J gene: TRBJ1-3; clone size: NA; D gene: NA; CDR3 DNA: TGTGCCAGCTCACCCCCCGCGGGTTCCCCTGGAAACACCATATATTTT; CDR3 protein: CASSPPAGSPGNTIYF
V gene: TRBV9; J gene: TRBJ1-4; clone size: NA; D gene: NA; CDR3 DNA: TGTGCCAGCAGCGTAGATGGAGGGAGTGAAAAACTGTTTTTT; CDR3 protein: CASSVDGGSEKLFF
V gene: TRBV6-2/TRBV6-3; J gene: TRBJ2-6; clone size: once; D gene: NA; CDR3 DNA: TGTGCCAGCAGTGGGGGGTTTGGGGCCAACGTCCTGACTTTC; CDR3 protein: CASSGGFGANVLTF
V gene: TRBV9; J gene: TRBJ2-3; clone size: once; D gene: TRBD1; CDR3 DNA: TGTGCCAGCAGCGCCTGGGACAGGGCTACTAGCACAGATACGCAGTATTTT; CDR3 protein: CASSAWDRATSTDTQYF
V gene: TRBV5-6; J gene: TRBJ1-1; clone size: NA; D gene: TRBD1; CDR3 DNA: TGTGCCAGCAGCCGGGTTGGACAGGCCCAATCTACGGGAGCTTTCTTT; CDR3 protein: CASSRVGQAQSTGAFF
V gene: TRBV7-2; J gene: TRBJ2-6; clone size: once; D gene: NA; CDR3 DNA: TGTGCCAGCAGCTTACAGGGTCCCGGGGCCAACGTCCTGACTTTC; CDR3 protein: CASSLQGPGANVLTF
V gene: TRBV19; J gene: TRBJ1-5; clone size: NA; D gene: TRBD1; CDR3 DNA: TGTGCCAGTAGTTTCGTCGGGAGGACAGGGGGGGACAATCAGCCCCAGCATTTT; CDR3 protein: CASSFVGRTGGDNQPQHF
V gene: TRBV29-1; J gene: TRBJ1-1; clone size: NA; D gene: NA; CDR3 DNA: TGCAGCGCCTCTAGGGGCACTGAAGCTTTCTTT; CDR3 protein: CSASRGTEAFF
V gene: TRBV20-1; J gene: TRBJ1-2; clone size: NA; D gene: NA; CDR3 DNA: TGCAGTGCTAGTGTCCGGACAGCTGGCTACACCTTC; CDR3 protein: CSASVRTAGYTF
V gene: TRBV6-5; J gene: TRBJ2-7; clone size: NA; D gene: TRBD1; CDR3 DNA: TGTGCCAGCAGGATACCCGGGACAGCATACGAGCAGTACTTC; CDR3 protein: CASRIPGTAYEQYF
V gene: TRBV28; J gene: TRBJ1-1; clone size: NA; D gene: NA; CDR3 DNA: TGTGCCAGCAGGCGGACTCGACGGGAAGCTTTCTTT; CDR3 protein: CASRRTRREAFF
V gene: TRBV18; J gene: TRBJ2-3; clone size: NA; D gene: TRBD2; CDR3 DNA: TGTGCCAGCTCACCCTCGACTAGCGGCACAGATACGCAGTATTTT; CDR3 protein: CASSPSTSGTDTQYF
V gene: TRBV7-2; J gene: TRBJ1-3; clone size: once; D gene: NA; CDR3 DNA: TGTGCCAGCAGCTTAAAAAAACTAAACACCATATATTTT; CDR3 protein: CASSLKKLNTIYF
V gene: TRBV7-2; J gene: TRBJ2-6; clone size: NA; D gene: NA; CDR3 DNA: TGTGCCAGCAGCTTAATAGCGGCCCCTGGGGCCAACGTCCTGACTTTC; CDR3 protein: CASSLIAAPGANVLTF
V gene: TRBV5-1; J gene: TRBJ2-3; clone size: NA; D gene: NA; CDR3 DNA: TGCGCCAGCAGCCACGGACAGACCCTAATCCAATTCACAGATACGCAGTATTTT; CDR3 protein: CASSHGQTLIQFTDTQYF
V gene: TRBV24-1; J gene: TRBJ1-5; clone size: NA; D gene: NA; CDR3 DNA: TGTGCCACCATACCCCGGACAGAAGTTAGCAATCAGCCCCAGCATTTT; CDR3 protein: CATIPRTEVSNQPQHF
V gene: TRBV5-1; J gene: TRBJ2-5; clone size: NA; D gene: TRBD2; CDR3 DNA: TGCGCCAGCAGGGTAGCGGGGGGCGTGGAGACCCAGTACTTC; CDR3 protein: CASRVAGGVETQYF
V gene: TRBV24-1; J gene: TRBJ1-3; clone size: NA; D gene: NA; CDR3 DNA: TGTGCCACCGACAGTATGACAATTGGAAACACCATATATTTT; CDR3 protein: CATDSMTIGNTIYF
V gene: TRBV3-1/TRBV3-2; J gene: TRBJ2-1; clone size: once; D gene: TRBD2; CDR3 DNA: TGTGCCAGCAGCCGCCGGACTAGCGGGGGGCCCCGGGGCAATGAGCAGTTCTTC; CDR3 protein: CASSRRTSGGPRGNEQFF
V gene: TRBV6-6; J gene: TRBJ1-4; clone size: NA; D gene: TRBD1; CDR3 DNA: TGTGCCAGCAGTTACGGGGACAGAACTAATGAAAAACTGTTTTTT; CDR3 protein: CASSYGDRTNEKLFF
V gene: TRBV5-1; J gene: TRBJ2-7; clone size: NA; D gene: TRBD1; CDR3 DNA: TGCGCCAGCAGCTTGGGGGGACAGGGCCTAACCTACGAGCAGTACTTC; CDR3 protein: CASSLGGQGLTYEQYF